This TCR beta chain was recovered during a study of T cells after yellow fever vaccination. TCRdb reanalysed the 5' RACE reads using MiXCR and keeps one entry per CDR3 protein. The sample consists of 29,000 or so distinct CDR3 sequences, roughly 6% of them appearing once. This clonotype has ten or more counts. The material was PBMCs, either bulk or a sorted T-cell subset (CD4+, CD8+, memory, or dextramer-sorted; not recorded which), obtained on the day of the yellow fever booster vaccination. This clonotype was sampled from a young man who received the YFV17D yellow fever vaccine.

The CDR3 bases are TGCGCCAGCAGCTTGGGCCCCAGCGCCGGGCTCGCCTCCTACGAGCAGTACTTC. This translates into CASSLGPSAGLASYEQYF. The chain carries TRBV5-1 and TRBJ2-7; D gene unclear. The germline V gene encodes CDR1 SGHRS and CDR2 YFSETQ. This CDR3 region has 18 residues. The ends were cut back, 0 bases at V and 0 bases at J, with 19 bases in the middle.